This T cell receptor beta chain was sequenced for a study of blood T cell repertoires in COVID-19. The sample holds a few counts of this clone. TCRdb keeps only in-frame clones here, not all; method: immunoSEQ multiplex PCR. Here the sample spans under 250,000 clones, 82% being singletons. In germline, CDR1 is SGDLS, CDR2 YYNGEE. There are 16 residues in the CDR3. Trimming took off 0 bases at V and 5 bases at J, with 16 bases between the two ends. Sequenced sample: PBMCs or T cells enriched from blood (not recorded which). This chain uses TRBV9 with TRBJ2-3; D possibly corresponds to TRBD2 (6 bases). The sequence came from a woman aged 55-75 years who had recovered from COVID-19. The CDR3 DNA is TGTGCCAGCAGCGTAGACAGCGGAGGGTTAGTAGATACGCAGTATTTT. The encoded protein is CASSVDSGGLVDTQYF.